This record covers a single TCR beta chain. Its antigen is unidentified. In TCRdb, the 5' RACE reads were re-called with MiXCR into one record per CDR3 protein. The sample has 350,000 to 450,000 distinct CDR3 sequences, around 26% seen once. V gave up 8 bases and J gave up 6 bases; unmatched junction bases: 9. The CDR3 contains 14 residues. The germline gives CDR1 LNHNV, CDR2 YYDKDF (reference sequence). The data were taken from a study of CD8 T cells in ankylosing spondylitis. Study-wide findings and caveats: The study looked at matched synovial fluid samples from ankylosing spondylitis patients. Disease-linked clones were reported to be significantly enriched there. Made up of about eight highly homologous variants, a TCR beta motif appeared characteristic of ankylosing spondylitis blood.

Sequencing used blood, either unsorted or a sorted T cell fraction (not recorded which). The chain is built from TRBV15 and TRBJ2-4; 8 bases are shared with TRBD2. The receptor comes from a male donor with ankylosing spondylitis. The CDR3 loop reads CATREAGDANIQYF. The CDR3 DNA sequence: TGTGCCACCCGCGAAGCGGGAGACGCAAACATTCAGTACTTC.